This T cell receptor beta chain derives from a study of shared clonotypes between healthy human individuals. General study points: When compared with the clonotypes that were shared by all four sorted-subset donors, the non-shared clonotypes turned out to have lower generation probabilities. Rarefaction showed that sequencing of sorted subsets was incomplete (despite large depth). When naive CD4 clonotypes were compared across a few donors, about 4.8% were shared.

TCRdb's copy holds only in-frame clones and misses some; the assay was immunoSEQ multiplex PCR. The sample gives some 1.5 million clones, roughly 96% of which show up once; over 1% is in the top ten. As for this clone: The antigen is undetermined.

Caucasian adults living in Nashville, Tennessee, provided all samples. Germline CDR1 MNHEY, CDR2 SMNVEV (reference sequence). The CDR3 covers 14 residues. Trimming shortened V by 6 bases and J by 2 bases, and 13 bases separated the two germline ends. This sequence originates from a man younger than 45 in good health. What was sequenced was naive CD4+ T cells sorted from blood. The sample's subset: CD45RA+ positively selected. This chain links TRBV27 with TRBJ1-1; TRBD1 might be the D (6 bases). Here the CDR3 reads CASSGGTSNTEAFF. CDR3 nucleotide sequence: TGTGCCAGCAGCGGAGGGACATCCAACACTGAAGCTTTCTTT.